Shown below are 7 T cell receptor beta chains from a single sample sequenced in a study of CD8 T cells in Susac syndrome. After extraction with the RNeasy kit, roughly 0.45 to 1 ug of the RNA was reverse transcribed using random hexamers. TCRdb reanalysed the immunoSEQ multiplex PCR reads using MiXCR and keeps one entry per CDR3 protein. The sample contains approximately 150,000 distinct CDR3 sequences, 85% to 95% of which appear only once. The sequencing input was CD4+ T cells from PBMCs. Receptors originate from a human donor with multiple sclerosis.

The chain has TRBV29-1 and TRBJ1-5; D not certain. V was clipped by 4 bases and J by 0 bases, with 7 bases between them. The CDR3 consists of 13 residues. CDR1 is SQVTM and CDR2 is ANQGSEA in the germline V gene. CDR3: CSVVPGSNQPQHF. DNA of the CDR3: TGCAGCGTTGTACCCGGTAGCAATCAGCCCCAGCATTTT.

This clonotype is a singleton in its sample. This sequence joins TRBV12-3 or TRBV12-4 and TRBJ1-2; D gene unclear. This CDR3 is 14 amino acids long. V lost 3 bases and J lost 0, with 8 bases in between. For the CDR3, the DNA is TGTGCCAGCAGTTTGGATAACACTAACTATGGCTACACCTTC. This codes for CASSLDNTNYGYTF.

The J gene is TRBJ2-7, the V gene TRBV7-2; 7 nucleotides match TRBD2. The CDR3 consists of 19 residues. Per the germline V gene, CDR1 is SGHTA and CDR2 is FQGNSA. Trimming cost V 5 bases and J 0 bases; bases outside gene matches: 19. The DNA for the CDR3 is TGTGCCAGCAGCCCTAAAGCAAGGGTGAGCGGGGAATTCTCCTACGAGCAGTACTTC. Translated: CASSPKARVSGEFSYEQYF.

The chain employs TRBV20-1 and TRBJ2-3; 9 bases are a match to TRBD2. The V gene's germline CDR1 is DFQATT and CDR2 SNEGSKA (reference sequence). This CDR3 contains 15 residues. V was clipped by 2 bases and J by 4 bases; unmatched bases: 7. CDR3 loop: CSARSLAGMADTQYF. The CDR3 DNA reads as TGCAGTGCTAGATCTCTAGCGGGAATGGCAGATACGCAGTATTTT.

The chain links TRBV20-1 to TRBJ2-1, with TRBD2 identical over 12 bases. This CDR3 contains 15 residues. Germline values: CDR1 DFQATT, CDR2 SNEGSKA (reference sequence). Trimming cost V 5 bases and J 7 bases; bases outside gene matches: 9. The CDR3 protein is CSAGRLAGVGNEQFF. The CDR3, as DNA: TGCAGTGCTGGCAGACTAGCGGGAGTGGGGAATGAGCAGTTCTTC.

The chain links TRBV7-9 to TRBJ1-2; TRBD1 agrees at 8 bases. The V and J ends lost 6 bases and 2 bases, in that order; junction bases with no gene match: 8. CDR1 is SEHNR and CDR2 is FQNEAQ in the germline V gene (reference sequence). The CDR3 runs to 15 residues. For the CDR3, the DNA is TGTGCCAGCAGTCTGACAGGGGTATGGAACTATGGCTACACCTTC. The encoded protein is CASSLTGVWNYGYTF.

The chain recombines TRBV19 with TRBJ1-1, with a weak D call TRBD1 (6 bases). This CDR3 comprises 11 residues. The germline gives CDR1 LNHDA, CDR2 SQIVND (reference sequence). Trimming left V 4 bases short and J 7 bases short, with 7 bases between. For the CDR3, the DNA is TGTGCCAGTAGTAACAGGGTTGAAGCTTTCTTT. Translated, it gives CASSNRVEAFF.